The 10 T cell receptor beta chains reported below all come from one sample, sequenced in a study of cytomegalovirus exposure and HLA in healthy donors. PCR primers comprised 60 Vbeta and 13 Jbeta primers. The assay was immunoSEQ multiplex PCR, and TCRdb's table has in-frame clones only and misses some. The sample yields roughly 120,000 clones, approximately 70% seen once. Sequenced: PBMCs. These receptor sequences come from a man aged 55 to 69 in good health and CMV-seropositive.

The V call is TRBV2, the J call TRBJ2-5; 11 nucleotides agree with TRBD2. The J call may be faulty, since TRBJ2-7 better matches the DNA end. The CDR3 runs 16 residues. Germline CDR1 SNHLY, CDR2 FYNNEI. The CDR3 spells CASSLAGGLSSYEQYF. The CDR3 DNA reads TGTGCCAGCAGTCTAGCGGGGGGCCTGAGCTCCTACGAGCAGTACTTC.

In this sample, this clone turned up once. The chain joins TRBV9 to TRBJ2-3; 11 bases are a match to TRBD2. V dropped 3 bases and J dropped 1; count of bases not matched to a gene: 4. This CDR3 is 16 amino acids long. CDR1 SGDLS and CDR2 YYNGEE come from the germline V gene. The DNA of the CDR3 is TGTGCCAGCAGCGCGTCACTAGCGGGGGGCACAGATACGCAGTATTTT. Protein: CASSASLAGGTDTQYF.

The chain's CDR3 is CASSYPSGGANRYEQFF. The CDR3 nucleotides read TGTGCCAGCAGCTACCCTAGCGGGGGGGCCAATAGATATGAGCAGTTCTTC. This sequence joins TRBV5-4 and TRBJ2-1; 12 positions match TRBD2. CDR1 SGHNT and CDR2 YYREEE come from the germline V gene (reference sequence). The CDR3 totals 17 residues. J lost 8 bases, V lost 3 bases, and 12 bases had no gene match.

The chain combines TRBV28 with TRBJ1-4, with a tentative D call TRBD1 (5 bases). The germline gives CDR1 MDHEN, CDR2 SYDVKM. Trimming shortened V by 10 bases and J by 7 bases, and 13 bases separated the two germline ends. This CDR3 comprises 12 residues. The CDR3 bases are TGTGCCATGCAGGGCAAGGGTGAAAAACTGTTTTTT. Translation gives CAMQGKGEKLFF.

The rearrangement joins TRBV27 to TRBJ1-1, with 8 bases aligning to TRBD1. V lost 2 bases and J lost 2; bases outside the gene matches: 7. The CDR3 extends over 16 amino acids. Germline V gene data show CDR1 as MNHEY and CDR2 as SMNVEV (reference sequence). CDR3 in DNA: TGTGCCAGCAGTTTAGGCCGGGGACAGGTTAACACTGAAGCTTTCTTT. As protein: CASSLGRGQVNTEAFF.

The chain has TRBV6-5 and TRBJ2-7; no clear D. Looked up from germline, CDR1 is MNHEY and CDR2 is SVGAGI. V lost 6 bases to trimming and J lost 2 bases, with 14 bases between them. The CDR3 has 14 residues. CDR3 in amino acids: CASSLQSTPYEQYF. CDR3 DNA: TGTGCCAGCAGCTTACAGAGTACCCCCTACGAGCAGTACTTC.

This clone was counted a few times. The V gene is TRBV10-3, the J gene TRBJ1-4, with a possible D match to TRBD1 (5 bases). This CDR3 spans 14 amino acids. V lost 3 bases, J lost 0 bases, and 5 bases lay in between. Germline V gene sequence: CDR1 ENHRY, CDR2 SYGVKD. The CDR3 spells CAISDRATNEKLFF. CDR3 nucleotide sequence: TGTGCCATCAGTGACAGGGCAACTAATGAAAAACTGTTTTTT.

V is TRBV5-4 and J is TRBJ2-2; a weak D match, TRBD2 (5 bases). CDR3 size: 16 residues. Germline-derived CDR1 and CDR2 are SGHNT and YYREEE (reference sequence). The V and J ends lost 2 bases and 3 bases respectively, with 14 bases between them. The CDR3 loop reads CASSFGLASHTGELFF. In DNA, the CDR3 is TGTGCCAGCAGCTTCGGGCTAGCTTCGCACACCGGGGAGCTGTTTTTT.

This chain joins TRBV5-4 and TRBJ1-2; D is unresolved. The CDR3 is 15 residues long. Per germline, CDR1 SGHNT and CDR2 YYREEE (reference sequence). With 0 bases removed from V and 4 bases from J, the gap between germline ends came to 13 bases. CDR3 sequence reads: CASSLAHGDVYGYTF. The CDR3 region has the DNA TGTGCCAGCAGCTTGGCCCACGGGGATGTCTATGGCTACACCTTC.

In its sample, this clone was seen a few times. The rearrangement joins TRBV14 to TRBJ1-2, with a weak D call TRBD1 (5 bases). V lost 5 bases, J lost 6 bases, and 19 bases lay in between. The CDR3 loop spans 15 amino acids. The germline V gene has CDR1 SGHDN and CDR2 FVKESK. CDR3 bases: TGTGCCAGCAGCTATAATCCGGGGAGGGGCCATGGCTACACCTTC. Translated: CASSYNPGRGHGYTF.